One sample yielded the 11 T cell receptor beta chains listed below, sequenced in a study of T cell clonality in common variable immunodeficiency. Whole-study results and caveats: Reportedly, TCR beta sequences from common variable immunodeficiency showed fewer deletions and N-nucleotide insertions.

These TCRs' antigens remain unknown. The method was immunoSEQ multiplex PCR; TCRdb's version includes in-frame clones alone and lacks a portion of them. The sample contains over 30,000 clones, none of them singletons. Sequenced input: peripheral blood mononuclear cells. The receptors come from a human donor with common variable immunodeficiency.

Comment on this clone: The read terminates 3 residues before the CDR3 end, so the remaining end is supplied by the germline J gene. The chain carries TRBV11-2 and TRBJ2-7, with D maybe TRBD1 (6 bases). With 5 bases removed from V and 3 bases from J, the gap between germline ends came to 17 bases. Germline V gene sequence: CDR1 SGHAT, CDR2 FQNNGV. There are 15 residues in the CDR3. The sequenced part of the CDR3 DNA is TGTGCCAGCAGCGTCCAGGGGTTGTGGGGCTACGAG. Protein: CASSVQGLWGYE. The full CDR3 protein reads CASSVQGLWGYEQYF.

This clone was counted a few times. The CDR3 extends 3 residues past the end of the read, so its final part is completed from the germline J gene. The V and J genes are TRBV5-1 and TRBJ2-5; the D gene is possibly TRBD2 (5 bases). Germline CDR1 SGHRS, CDR2 YFSETQ. The CDR3 extends over 14 amino acids. V lost 1 base and J 5 bases, leaving 12 bases between the germline ends. The chain's CDR3 is CASSLSTGEETQYF. The CDR3 bases that were read are TGCGCCAGCAGCTTGTCTACCGGGGAGGAGACC.

Note on this clone: The read falls 3 residues short of the CDR3 end, and the missing part is taken from the germline J gene. The V and J genes are TRBV5-4 and TRBJ2-7, with D tentatively TRBD1 (6 bases). V lost 0 bases and J 2 bases, leaving 12 bases between the germline ends. CDR3 length: 15 amino acids. Looked up from germline, CDR1 is SGHNT and CDR2 is YYREEE (reference sequence). The covered CDR3 bases are TGTGCCAGCAGCTTGGCCCCCAGGGGTGCCTACGAG. Encoded protein: CASSLAPRGAYE. The full CDR3 sequence reads CASSLAPRGAYEQYF.

By its share, this clone is medium-sized (0.01 to 0.1%). The read ends 3 residues shy of where the CDR3 ends; the end is completed using the germline J gene. The rearrangement joins TRBV15 to TRBJ2-7; 7 bases are shared with TRBD1. This CDR3 is built from 14 residues. V lost 3 bases and J lost 4; bases outside the gene matches: 6. Germline V gene data show CDR1 as LNHNV and CDR2 as YYDKDF (reference sequence). The DNA read from the CDR3 is TGTGCCACCAGCAGTACAGGGGCCTTATACGAG. Encoded protein: CATSSTGALYE. The whole CDR3 protein is CATSSTGALYEQYF.

This clone was seen many times. The CDR3 is cut off 3 residues early in the read; its end comes from the germline J gene. The rearrangement joins TRBV5-1 to TRBJ1-3; weak D call: TRBD1 (6 bases). The germline V gene has CDR1 SGHRS and CDR2 YFSETQ. The CDR3 runs 14 residues. Trimming took 4 bases from V and 6 from J, leaving 14 bases between them. CDR3 in amino acids: CASSPDGQLNTIYF. The covered CDR3 bases are TGCGCCAGCAGCCCTGACGGACAGTTAAACACC.

This clone showed up many times. The read ends 3 residues shy of where the CDR3 ends; the end is completed using the germline J gene. The chain has TRBV4-2 and TRBJ2-1, with 11 nucleotides matching TRBD2. V lost 0 bases to trimming and J lost 4 bases; unmatched junction nucleotides: 5. Germline assignment: CDR1 LGHNA and CDR2 YNFKEQ. CDR3 length equals 17 residues. The CDR3 spells CASSQDRVAGGYNEQFF. The covered CDR3 bases are TGTGCCAGCAGCCAAGATCGGGTAGCGGGAGGGTACAATGAG.

This clone has more than one count but fewer than ten. The CDR3 extends 3 residues past the end of the read, so its final part is completed from the germline J gene. The genes are TRBV7-9 and TRBJ1-1; weak D call: TRBD1 (6 bases). Germline CDR1 and CDR2: SEHNR and FQNEAQ (reference sequence). This CDR3 contains 13 residues. Trimming removed 4 bases from V and 5 bases from J, with 11 bases in between. The part of the CDR3 DNA that was read is TGTGCCAGCAGCTCACATACAGGGACTGAA. Translated: CASSSHTGTE. Given in full, the CDR3 is CASSSHTGTEAFF.

This clone was seen a few times. The CDR3 end lies 3 residues beyond the end of the read and is filled in from the germline J gene. V usage is TRBV7-6 and J usage is TRBJ2-3, with 7 bases that match TRBD1. The CDR3 is 13 residues long. Germline V gene sequence: CDR1 SGHVS, CDR2 FNYEAQ. Unmatched junction bases numbered 6, after V lost 7 bases and J lost 5 bases. CDR3 region: CASTTGQGDTQYF. The covered CDR3 bases are TGTGCCAGCACGACAGGGCAAGGAGATACG.

This clone was recorded many times. The read is 3 residues too short to cover the CDR3 end, so that end is filled in from the germline J gene. V is TRBV5-1 and J is TRBJ2-5, with a tentative D call TRBD1 (6 bases). V lost 4 bases to trimming and J lost 5 bases, with 15 bases between them. Per germline, CDR1 SGHRS and CDR2 YFSETQ. CDR3 length equals 14 residues. The CDR3 bases that were read are TGCGCCAGCAGCCCTAGGGGGTCCGGGGAGACC. It specifies CASSPRGSGET. The entire CDR3 reads CASSPRGSGETQYF.

As concerns this clone: The read ends 3 residues shy of where the CDR3 ends; the end is completed using the germline J gene. The chain is built from TRBV30 and TRBJ2-2; 11 positions agree with TRBD1. The ends lost 8 bases at V and 1 base at J; junction bases unmatched: 15. This CDR3 has 18 residues. Germline assignment: CDR1 GTSNPN and CDR2 SVGIG (reference sequence). The CDR3 loop reads CASLSRDRGIRNTGELFF. CDR3 bases read: TGTGCCAGCCTGAGCCGGGACAGGGGGATAAGGAACACCGGGGAG.

This clone was counted only a few times. The read falls 3 residues short of the CDR3 end, and the missing part is taken from the germline J gene. The V gene is TRBV19, the J gene TRBJ2-1; 8 bases match TRBD2. The CDR3 is made up of 14 amino acids. V was clipped by 11 bases and J by 8 bases; unmatched bases: 14. The V gene's germline CDR1 is LNHDA and CDR2 SQIVND (reference sequence). The CDR3 protein is CAWSQGTSRDEQFF. The part of the CDR3 DNA that was read is TGTGCCTGGAGCCAAGGGACTAGTCGGGATGAG.